Listed below are T cell receptor beta chains from one sample, sequenced in a study of vaccination and CD4 T cells after COVID-19. MiXCR was run by TCRdb on the PCR reads, yielding one entry per CDR3 protein. Here the sample spans approximately 13,000 distinct CDR3 sequences, 52% being singletons. For these TCRs, the target antigens are not known. The sample consisted of CD4+ T cells from blood, cultured in vitro. The receptors were gathered from a human donor who had recovered from COVID-19. Both conserved end residues are trimmed from each CDR3. A D gene is named only where the DNA matches it firmly. A clone size is listed for some rows: how often the clone was seen (once, few, many), or a class if it is expanded.

d_gene,v_gene,abundance,j_gene,CDR3aa
TRBD1,TRBV2,few,TRBJ1-5,ASSDNRGQGQPQH
-,TRBV20-1,-,TRBJ1-6,SARQDSNSPLH
TRBD2,TRBV25-1,few,TRBJ2-5,ASSQVTGLAGGETQY
-,TRBV10-3,-,TRBJ1-4,AISVQGNKLF
-,TRBV7-6,-,TRBJ2-1,ASSLDGYNEQF
TRBD2,TRBV20-1,-,TRBJ2-3,SAIGTSGSARGPDTQY
-,TRBV30,-,TRBJ1-5,AWSDRGDQPQH
-,TRBV20-1,-,TRBJ1-6,SASDPSYNSPLH
-,TRBV7-9,-,TRBJ1-6,ASSPWAGAGNSPLH
-,TRBV20-1,-,TRBJ2-3,SAREDKSDTQY
TRBD2,TRBV20-1,-,TRBJ2-2,SARSAGGPANTGELF
-,TRBV28,-,TRBJ2-7,ASSLLGSYEQY
-,TRBV9,-,TRBJ1-2,ASSSQSYNYGYT
-,TRBV2,-,TRBJ1-1,ASGRNTEAF
TRBD2,TRBV7-3,-,TRBJ2-1,ASSLGLAGYNEQF
-,TRBV18,-,TRBJ2-1,ASSPFVRVSSYNEQF
-,TRBV20-1,few,TRBJ2-2,SARDPQGGNTGELF
TRBD2,TRBV20-1,-,TRBJ2-3,SARGLAGGSTDTQY
-,TRBV20-1,few,TRBJ1-5,SAAGGAPQH
TRBD2,TRBV5-1,few,TRBJ2-1,ASKEASGYNEQF
TRBD1,TRBV6-1,few,TRBJ2-7,ASDGTVALY
TRBD2,TRBV11-1,-,TRBJ2-3,ASSPPGTNTDTQY
TRBD1,TRBV6-2/TRBV6-3,-,TRBJ1-6,ASSYNRPRTATGGTPGNSPLH
-,TRBV29-1,-,TRBJ2-3,SVEKWGTGPTDTQY
-,TRBV15,-,TRBJ2-3,ATSSLASTDTQY
TRBD2,TRBV2,-,TRBJ2-2,ASGVLREIGELF
TRBD1,TRBV2,-,TRBJ2-1,ASRPQGDEQF
TRBD2,TRBV6-4,-,TRBJ2-1,ASSETSGSYNEQF
-,TRBV6-1,-,TRBJ2-3,ASRRGHSDTQY
-,TRBV21-1,-,TRBJ2-1,ASSKISLFRIRDCTFNEQF
-,TRBV2,few,TRBJ1-5,ASSGDSANQPQH
TRBD1,TRBV20-1,-,TRBJ2-6,SARDGTVIRGVLT
-,TRBV20-1,few,TRBJ2-5,SAYPRRVRETQY
-,TRBV12-3/TRBV12-4,-,TRBJ1-1,ASSFIGGYTEAF
TRBD1,TRBV6-1,few,TRBJ1-1,ASSDRGRNTEAF
TRBD1,TRBV30,-,TRBJ1-1,AWSGTGNTEAF
-,TRBV20-1,-,TRBJ2-5,SARTRDTNQETQY
-,TRBV30,few,TRBJ2-2,AWSLPAGNTGELF
-,TRBV2,few,TRBJ1-2,ASSESGGYGYT
TRBD1,TRBV5-1,-,TRBJ2-7,ASSLQGPYEQY
TRBD1,TRBV6-1,few,TRBJ1-1,ASSEGQGAPMNTEAF
TRBD1,TRBV6-4,-,TRBJ2-2,ASSDGTDSGELF